This T cell receptor beta chain was documented in a study of T cells in Graves' hyperthyroidism and ophthalmopathy. Amplification of TCR beta CDR3 regions used RNA as the template. Using the HTBI primer set, a first-round RT-PCR was run on the TCR CDR3. One entry per CDR3 protein results from TCRdb running MiXCR on the multiplex PCR reads. Among hundreds of thousands of distinct CDR3 sequences listed, about 14% were seen once. From germline, CDR1 is SGHTA and CDR2 FQGNSA. The CDR3 length is 16 residues. The V end was cut by 2 bases, the J end by 11 bases, with 22 bases between. This clonotype showed up many times.

Sequencing was carried out using blood. The rearrangement links TRBV7-2 to TRBJ2-1; tentatively, D is TRBD1 (6 bases). The clonotype originates from a man aged 50 or older with Graves' ophthalmopathy. The CDR3 DNA reads TGTGCCAGCAGCTTATTGGCCGCCGGGGACATTGGAAAGCAGTTCTTC. As protein: CASSLLAAGDIGKQFF.